This T cell receptor (beta chain) comes out of a study of shared clonotypes between healthy human individuals. The CDR3 spans 17 residues. Between the trimmed V and J ends, which lost 2 bases and 1 base, there was a span of 20 bases. Germline V gene data show CDR1 as GTSNPN and CDR2 as SVGIG (reference sequence). Measured with immunoSEQ multiplex PCR; TCRdb has only the in-frame clones, and not every one. The sample records under 1 million clones, about 91% being singletons. Naive CD8 isolation took CD45RO-negative cells positively selected for CCR7 and excluded terminally differentiated effector memory CD45RA+ cells.

V usage is TRBV30 and J usage is TRBJ1-1; D uncertain. Sequencing was done on a sample of naive CD8+ T cells sorted from blood. This clonotype was sampled from a man aged 25 to 40 in good health. As DNA, the CDR3 is TGTGCCTGGAGTTCCGGGGTCTCGGGGTTTCGGAACACTGAAGCTTTCTTT. Protein product: CAWSSGVSGFRNTEAFF.